Listed below are T cell receptor beta chains from one sample, sequenced in a study of Ad26.COV2.S vaccination and SARS-CoV-2 variants. Sequencing used immunoSEQ multiplex PCR; TCRdb keeps in-frame clones, though not all of them. The data show hundreds of thousands of clones, 75% to 95% seen once. The sequences come from peripheral blood, collected in a trial of Ad26.COV2.S vaccine versus placebo. Receptor source: a person between 18 and 65 years old who received the Ad26.COV2.S COVID-19 vaccine or a placebo. The CDR3 runs from the conserved cysteine through the conserved F or W. The D gene is left open where the match is weak. Expanded clones get a size class; other rows say once, few or many, or leave the size out.

size,V,length,J,D,DNA,CDR3
-,TRBV28,15,TRBJ1-6,-,TGTGCCAGCGATGATACAGGGATAGGTAATTCACCCCTCCACTTT,CASDDTGIGNSPLHF
once,TRBV10-3,15,TRBJ2-7,TRBD2,TGTGCCATCAGTGGACTAGCGGGAGGAACGAACGAGCAGTACTTC,CAISGLAGGTNEQYF
-,TRBV3-1/TRBV3-2,14,TRBJ2-2,-,TGTGCCAGCAGCCAAGATCTGCGGACCGGGGAGCTGTTTTTT,CASSQDLRTGELFF
-,TRBV7-9,13,TRBJ2-7,TRBD2,TGTGCCAGCGCGCACCGCGGGAGTTACGAGCAGTACTTC,CASAHRGSYEQYF
-,TRBV30,12,TRBJ2-7,TRBD2,TGTGCCGGGACTAGCGGGAGCTACGAGCAGTACTTC,CAGTSGSYEQYF
-,TRBV14,20,TRBJ1-6,-,TGTGCCAGCAGCCGAGTGTTCAGCCTAAAACCGAGCTCCTATAATTCACCCCTCCACTTT,CASSRVFSLKPSSYNSPLHF
-,TRBV7-2,16,TRBJ2-3,TRBD2,TGTGCCAGCAGCCCGACTAGCGGAACATACACAGATACGCAGTATTTT,CASSPTSGTYTDTQYF
-,TRBV20-1,11,TRBJ1-1,-,TGCAGTGCCGCTCGGGGGACTGAAGCTTTCTTT,CSAARGTEAFF
-,TRBV10-3,11,TRBJ2-1,TRBD2,TGTGCCACCGGGACTAGCAATGAGCAGTTCTTC,CATGTSNEQFF
once,TRBV5-8,14,TRBJ2-5,-,TGTGCCAGCAGCCCAGGGATTATCCAAGAGACCCAGTACTTC,CASSPGIIQETQYF
-,TRBV4-3,15,TRBJ2-7,TRBD1,TGCGCCAGCAGCCAAGATTTCGCAGGGGGTCAGGAGCAGTACTTC,CASSQDFAGGQEQYF
-,TRBV6-4,15,TRBJ2-6,-,TGTGCCAGCAGTGACTCGACAACTGGGGCCAACGTCCTGACTTTC,CASSDSTTGANVLTF
-,TRBV14,16,TRBJ1-3,-,TGTGCCAGCAGCCAAGATTTGACCAGCTCTGGAAACACCATATATTTT,CASSQDLTSSGNTIYF
-,TRBV24-1,17,TRBJ2-1,-,TGTGCCACCAGTGATCCCGGCGGGTTGGGAGGCTACAATGAGCAGTTCTTC,CATSDPGGLGGYNEQFF
-,TRBV6-2/TRBV6-3,13,TRBJ1-2,TRBD1,TGTGCCAGCAGTGCGGACAGGGGGCATGGCTACACCTTC,CASSADRGHGYTF
-,TRBV6-5,15,TRBJ2-7,TRBD2,TGTGCCAGCAGTTCTAGCGGGATAGGGTCCTACGAGCAGTACTTC,CASSSSGIGSYEQYF
-,TRBV7-6,14,TRBJ1-5,-,TGTGCCAGCTCGGCCGGCCCACCCCATCAGCCCCAGCATTTT,CASSAGPPHQPQHF
once,TRBV6-2/TRBV6-3,14,TRBJ1-5,-,TGTGCCAGCAGCCCCGGATGGGGCAATCAGCCCCAGCATTTT,CASSPGWGNQPQHF
once,TRBV7-9,13,TRBJ2-4,-,TGTGCCAGCAGCTTAGCCGGGGTAGGCATTCAGTACTTC,CASSLAGVGIQYF
-,TRBV5-1,18,TRBJ1-2,TRBD1,TGCGCCAGCAGCTTCGACGACAGGGGGCCCTCCTCTAACTATGGCTACACCTTC,CASSFDDRGPSSNYGYTF
few,TRBV6-2/TRBV6-3,15,TRBJ2-7,TRBD2,TGTGCCAGCAGTACACTAGCGGGAGGGTCCTACGAGCAGTACTTC,CASSTLAGGSYEQYF
-,TRBV6-5,12,TRBJ1-2,-,TGTGCCAGCTTCAAGGGGGTTGGAGGCTACACCTTC,CASFKGVGGYTF
-,TRBV5-6,15,TRBJ2-2,-,TGTGCCAGCAGCCACGGGACCCTGAACACCGGGGAGCTGTTTTTT,CASSHGTLNTGELFF
-,TRBV10-3,12,TRBJ2-3,-,TGTGCCACCACGGTGGGCACAGATACGCAGTATTTT,CATTVGTDTQYF
-,TRBV19,16,TRBJ2-1,TRBD2,TGTGCCAGTAGTCGATCTAGCGGGAGAACAGTCAATGAGCAGTTCTTC,CASSRSSGRTVNEQFF
-,TRBV5-4,16,TRBJ2-5,-,TGTGCCAGCAGCGGGGCTGCGGGCCCCGGAGGGGAGACCCAGTACTTC,CASSGAAGPGGETQYF
-,TRBV14,15,TRBJ2-3,-,TGTGCCAGCAGCCAACTTACCACCTACACAGATACGCAGTATTTT,CASSQLTTYTDTQYF
-,TRBV7-2,17,TRBJ2-2,-,TGTGCCAGCAGCTTCGGTCGGAGGACCCTGAACACCGGGGAGCTGTTTTTT,CASSFGRRTLNTGELFF
few,TRBV5-4,15,TRBJ2-7,TRBD2,TGTGCCAGCAATAGTGAGCGGGAGTCCCCGGGAGAGCAGTACTTC,CASNSERESPGEQYF
once,TRBV7-9,15,TRBJ2-3,-,TGTGCCAGCAGCCAACTAGGGAGCCTCACAGATACGCAGTATTTT,CASSQLGSLTDTQYF
-,TRBV6-5,12,TRBJ2-7,-,TGTGCCAGCTTCAACTATATCTACGAGCAGTACTTC,CASFNYIYEQYF